This paragraph reports one T cell receptor (beta chain). Antigen unknown. Donors comprised only Caucasian adults living in Nashville, Tennessee. The material for each subset, its genomic DNA, was split evenly across several immunoSEQ plates. Clones were read by immunoSEQ multiplex PCR, and TCRdb kept only the in-frame ones, dropping some. Counted here are 2 million to 3 million clones, 93% occurring once; the ten biggest clones make up around 0.4%. This CDR3 is 15 amino acids long. V was shortened by 1 base and J by 7 bases, with 14 bases between the two germline ends. CDR1 is SEHNR and CDR2 is FQNEAQ in the germline V gene (reference sequence). The data were taken from a study of shared clonotypes between healthy human individuals. Study-wide findings and caveats: With a handful of donors compared, approximately 5% of naive CD4 clonotypes were shared.

Source material: naive CD4+ T cells from PBMCs. Sample subset: CD45RA+ positively selected. J is TRBJ2-1 and V is TRBV7-9; D is ambiguous. The TCR originated in a man younger than 35 in good health. Some clones in this sample may be carry-over from other donors' samples. The CDR3 DNA is TGTGCCAGCAGCTTAGAAACAGCCTGGGTGAATGAGCAGTTCTTC. Encoded protein: CASSLETAWVNEQFF.